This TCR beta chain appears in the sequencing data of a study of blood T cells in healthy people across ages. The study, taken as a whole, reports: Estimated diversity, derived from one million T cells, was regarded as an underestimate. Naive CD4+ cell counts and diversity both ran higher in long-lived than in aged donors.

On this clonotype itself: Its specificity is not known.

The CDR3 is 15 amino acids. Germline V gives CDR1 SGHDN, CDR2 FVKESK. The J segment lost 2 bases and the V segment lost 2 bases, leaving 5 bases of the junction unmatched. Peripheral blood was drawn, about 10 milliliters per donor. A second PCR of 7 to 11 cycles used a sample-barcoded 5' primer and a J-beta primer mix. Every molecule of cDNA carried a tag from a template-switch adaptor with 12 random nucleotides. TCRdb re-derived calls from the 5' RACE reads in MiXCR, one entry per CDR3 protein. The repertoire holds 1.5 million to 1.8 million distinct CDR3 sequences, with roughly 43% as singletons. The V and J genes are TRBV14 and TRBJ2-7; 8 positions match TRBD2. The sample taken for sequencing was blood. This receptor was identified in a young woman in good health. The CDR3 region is CASSQRQAGAYEQYF. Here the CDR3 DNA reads TGTGCCAGCAGCCAAAGACAAGCGGGGGCCTACGAGCAGTACTTC. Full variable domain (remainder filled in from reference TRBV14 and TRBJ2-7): EAGVTQFPSHSVIEKGQTVTLRCDPISGHDNLYWYRRVMGKEIKFLLHFVKESKQDESGMPNNRFLAERTGGTYSTLKVQPAELEDSGVYFCASSQRQAGAYEQYFGPGTRLTVT.